One TCR beta chain is described in this entry. CDR3 length: 14 amino acids. V trimming: 0 bases; J trimming: 5 bases; junction bases outside the gene matches: 3. CDR1 and CDR2 from the germline V gene are SGHDT and YYEEEE. Original methodology: Reference gene primers were amplified, and this amplification served to estimate nucleated cell counts. Libraries were prepared by immunoSEQ multiplex PCR; TCRdb keeps only in-frame clonotypes and omits some of them. V and J calls and clone size come straight from that table; D and trimming were deduced from the DNA. The repertoire holds fewer than 300,000 clones, with about nine tenths as singletons. The sample is drawn from a study of blood T cell repertoires in COVID-19. The cohort comprised adults aged roughly 18 to 95 years residing in about two dozen US areas. Participant-reported clinical history was the basis for cohort assignment.

The receptor was derived from a woman aged 40 to 50 with acute COVID-19. The source material was PBMCs or T cells enriched from blood (not recorded which). The chain has TRBV5-6 and TRBJ2-3; 7 positions match TRBD1. The CDR3 spells CASSLETGLDTQYF. The DNA for the CDR3 is TGTGCCAGCAGCTTGGAGACAGGGCTAGATACGCAGTATTTT. The whole variable domain, remainder taken from reference TRBV5-6 and TRBJ2-3, is DAGVTQSPTHLIKTRGQQVTLRCSPKSGHDTVSWYQQALGQGPQFIFQYYEEEERQRGNFPDRFSGHQFPNYSSELNVNALLLGDSALYLCASSLETGLDTQYFGPGTRLTVL.